These 19 T cell receptor beta chains were all obtained from the same sample, sequenced in a study of cytomegalovirus exposure and HLA in healthy donors. The PCR contained 60 Vbeta and 13 Jbeta primers. Clones were read by immunoSEQ multiplex PCR, and TCRdb kept only the in-frame ones, dropping some. The sample consists of some 180,000 clones, about 85% of them appearing once. The source material was PBMCs. The source of these receptors is a man aged 25 to 40 in good health and CMV-seropositive.

V and J are TRBV10-3 and TRBJ1-2, with D possibly being TRBD1 (5 bases). Trimming took 3 bases from V and 4 from J, leaving 18 bases between them. CDR1 ENHRY and CDR2 SYGVKD come from the germline V gene. This CDR3 is built from 16 residues. The CDR3 protein is CAISDLRDQGSYGYTF. Written as DNA, the CDR3 is TGTGCCATCAGTGACCTGCGGGACCAAGGATCCTATGGCTACACCTTC.

The genes are TRBV19 and TRBJ2-3; D unclear. V lost 0 bases to trimming and J lost 3 bases, with 4 bases between them. In germline, CDR1 is LNHDA, CDR2 SQIVND (reference sequence). The length of the CDR3 is 13 residues. As DNA, the CDR3 is TGTGCCAGTAGTATAGATCGGACAGATACGCAGTATTTT. Protein sequence: CASSIDRTDTQYF.

V and J are TRBV9 and TRBJ2-1; TRBD2 matches at 8 bases. CDR1 SGDLS and CDR2 YYNGEE come from the germline V gene. This CDR3 region has 17 residues. V lost 4 bases and J lost 2; bases outside the gene matches: 11. The CDR3 coding sequence is TGTGCCAGCAGCCCCCCCAGGGTAGCGGGGACCTACAATGAGCAGTTCTTC. Protein sequence: CASSPPRVAGTYNEQFF.

V usage is TRBV6-6 and J usage is TRBJ2-5; TRBD2 aligns across 7 bases. The germline gives CDR1 MNHNY, CDR2 SVGAGI (reference sequence). V gave up 5 bases and J gave up 4 bases; unmatched junction bases: 10. The CDR3 totals 15 residues. CDR3 sequence: CASSERGGSAETQYF. DNA for the CDR3: TGTGCCAGCAGTGAGCGGGGCGGGAGCGCAGAGACCCAGTACTTC.

This clone has just one count. The chain carries TRBV5-4 and TRBJ2-5, with D maybe TRBD1 (5 bases). Germline V CDR1 and CDR2: SGHNT, YYREEE (reference sequence). This CDR3 region has 14 residues. V shed 4 bases and J shed 1 base, with 11 bases lying between them. CDR3 bases: TGTGCCAGCAGCCCACGACAGACCCAAGAGACCCAGTACTTC. As protein: CASSPRQTQETQYF.

This chain connects TRBV7-3 to TRBJ1-1; 9 bases are shared with TRBD1. CDR3 size: 18 residues. With 1 base clipped from V and 3 bases from J, the junction kept 12 bases outside the gene matches. CDR1 SGHTA and CDR2 FQGTGA come from the germline V gene. The CDR3 DNA reads as TGTGCCAGCAGCTTAAAACCCGGGACAGGGAAGGTGCACACTGAAGCTTTCTTT. This sequence encodes CASSLKPGTGKVHTEAFF.

The chain carries TRBV7-9 and TRBJ2-7; 13 nucleotides match TRBD2. Germline V CDR1 and CDR2: SEHNR, FQNEAQ (reference sequence). J gave up 2 bases and V 2 bases, and 3 bases lay outside the gene matches. This CDR3 contains 16 residues. CDR3 in DNA: TGTGCCAGCAGCTTATCGGGACTAGCGGGACCCTACGAGCAGTACGTC. Residues: CASSLSGLAGPYEQYV.

This chain links TRBV7-2 with TRBJ1-4; 11 bases are shared with TRBD1. J lost 8 bases, V lost 1 base, and 6 bases had no gene match. The germline V gene encodes CDR1 SGHTA and CDR2 FQGNSA. The CDR3 spans 16 residues. The CDR3 DNA reads TGTGCCAGCAGCTTAGGAGGGGGACAGGGGGGAGAAAAACTGTTTTTT. This translates into CASSLGGGQGGEKLFF.

The chain is built from TRBV2 and TRBJ2-1, with D possibly matching TRBD2 (6 bases). The V gene lost 10 bases and the J gene lost 2 bases, with 15 bases spanning the gap. The CDR3 has 14 amino acids. CDR1 and CDR2 from the germline V gene are SNHLY and FYNNEI. The chain's CDR3 is CATRSAGTYNEQFF. The DNA for the CDR3 is TGTGCCACCCGGTCGGCGGGAACCTACAATGAGCAGTTCTTC. Looking up the rest from reference TRBV2 and TRBJ2-1 gives the full variable domain: EPEVTQTPSHQVTQMGQEVILRCVPISNHLYFYWYRQILGQKVEFLVSFYNNEISEKSEIFDDQFSVERPDGSNFTLKIRSTKLEDSAMYFCATRSAGTYNEQFFGPGTRLTVL.

The chain links TRBV5-1 to TRBJ2-1; 13 nucleotides match TRBD2. CDR1 and CDR2 (germline): SGHRS, YFSETQ. This CDR3 is 15 amino acids long. With V trimmed by 4 bases and J by 8 bases, 6 bases remained unmatched. The CDR3: CASSPGTSGADEQFF. CDR3 DNA sequence: TGCGCCAGCAGCCCCGGGACTAGCGGGGCTGATGAGCAGTTCTTC.

Here the CDR3 DNA reads TGCAGCGAGAACAGGGGCCAGGGTAATGAAGCTTTCTTT. Its protein is CSENRGQGNEAFF. The chain carries TRBV29-1 and TRBJ1-1; 7 bases match TRBD1. This CDR3 has 13 amino acids. In germline, CDR1 is SQVTM, CDR2 ANQGSEA. Losses at the gene ends were 7 bases for V and 7 bases for J; bases not matched to a gene: 12.

This clone was counted a single time. The rearrangement links TRBV27 to TRBJ1-2, with 10 bases matching TRBD1. This CDR3 spans 15 amino acids. Losses at the gene ends were 6 bases for V and 5 bases for J; bases not matched to a gene: 9. In germline, CDR1 is MNHEY, CDR2 SMNVEV (reference sequence). The CDR3 spells CASSPTGGFRYGYTF. As DNA, the CDR3 is TGTGCCAGCAGCCCGACAGGGGGCTTTAGGTATGGCTACACCTTC.

The genes are TRBV11-2 and TRBJ1-4; TRBD1 matches 7 bases. Germline V gene sequence: CDR1 SGHAT, CDR2 FQNNGV. The junction had 7 bases not matched to a gene; V was cut back by 3 bases and J by 6 bases. This CDR3 is 15 amino acids long. In DNA, the CDR3 is TGTGCCAGCAGCTTCACAGGGGATGCTTATGAAAAACTGTTTTTT. As protein: CASSFTGDAYEKLFF. The entire variable domain, with the rest obtained from reference TRBV11-2 and TRBJ1-4, is as follows: EAGVAQSPRYKIIEKRQSVAFWCNPISGHATLYWYQQILGQGPKLLIQFQNNGVVDDSQLPKDRFSAERLKGVDSTLKIQPAKLEDSAVYLCASSFTGDAYEKLFFGSGTQLSVL.

This clone was recorded only once. V gene TRBV18 combines with J gene TRBJ2-7; 9 bases map to TRBD2. After removal of 3 bases from V and 6 bases from J, the junction contained 3 bases not matched to a gene. This CDR3 is 13 amino acids long. Germline CDR1 and CDR2: KGHSH and LQKENI. CDR3 in amino acids: CASSPIAGVEQYV. The CDR3 DNA reads TGTGCCAGCTCACCTATAGCGGGAGTCGAGCAGTACGTC.

The V and J genes are TRBV9 and TRBJ2-1; D possibly corresponds to TRBD2 (5 bases). Trimming pared 0 bases from V and 9 bases from J, leaving 10 bases between. Per germline, CDR1 SGDLS and CDR2 YYNGEE. The CDR3 runs to 13 residues. CDR3: CASSVAGEGEQFF. As DNA, the CDR3 is TGTGCCAGCAGCGTAGCCGGGGAAGGTGAGCAGTTCTTC.

The gene calls are TRBV13 and TRBJ2-5; D may be TRBD2 (6 bases). Germline CDR1 PRHDT, CDR2 FYEKMQ (reference sequence). This CDR3 has 15 amino acids. Trimming removed 5 bases at V and 7 bases at J, with 20 bases between. CDR3: CASSPTRDWRGTQYF. In DNA, the CDR3 is TGTGCCAGCAGCCCTACACGGGACTGGCGCGGGACCCAGTACTTC.

The chain is built from TRBV6-5 and TRBJ2-1; possible D gene TRBD2, 6 bases. CDR1 is MNHEY, CDR2 SVGAGI, per germline. V was cut by 5 bases and J by 3 bases, with 14 bases left in between. The CDR3 has 15 amino acids. The CDR3: CASSPGVASYNEQFF. In DNA form, the CDR3 reads TGTGCCAGCAGTCCGGGGGTAGCGAGCTACAATGAGCAGTTCTTC.

The J gene is TRBJ2-7, the V gene TRBV7-9; 9 nucleotides match TRBD1. The CDR3 spans 12 residues. Germline trimming cut 4 bases from V and 6 bases from J; bases unmatched to any gene: 1. Germline CDR1 and CDR2: SEHNR and FQNEAQ (reference sequence). The CDR3 is CASSWTGAEQYV. The DNA for the CDR3 is TGTGCCAGCAGCTGGACAGGGGCCGAGCAGTACGTC.

V usage is TRBV29-1 and J usage is TRBJ2-3, with D unresolved. This CDR3 is 13 amino acids long. Germline-derived CDR1 and CDR2 are SQVTM and ANQGSEA. The V gene lost 4 bases and the J gene lost 2 bases, with 10 bases spanning the gap. The chain's CDR3 is CSVGAGTTDTQYF. DNA for the CDR3: TGCAGCGTTGGGGCCGGAACCACAGATACGCAGTATTTT.